Listed below are T cell receptor beta chains from one sample, sequenced in a study of OX40 agonist ivuxolimab in advanced cancers. Clones were read by immunoSEQ multiplex PCR, and TCRdb kept only the in-frame ones, dropping some. Of more than 75,000 clones in the sample, 85% to 90% were seen once. This specimen consisted of CD4+ or CD8+ T cells sorted from blood, obtained in a trial of the OX40 agonist ivuxolimab. Source of these receptors: an adult with an advanced solid tumor such as melanoma, head and neck, liver or kidney cancer. CDR3s include the opening cysteine and the closing phenylalanine or tryptophan. The D gene is left open where the match is weak. Only some rows state a clone size, as once, few, many or a class for expanded clones.

>TRBV18|.|TRBJ1-4|.
CASSPRTDNEKLFF
TGTGCCAGCTCCCCCCGCACTGACAATGAAAAACTGTTTTTT
>TRBV6-5|.|TRBJ1-1|TRBD1
CASRSTGALNTEAFF
TGTGCCAGCAGAAGCACAGGGGCTTTGAACACTGAAGCTTTCTTT
>TRBV10-3|once|TRBJ2-6|.
CAISDQGSGANVLTF
TGTGCCATCAGTGACCAAGGGAGTGGGGCCAACGTCCTGACTTTC
>TRBV29-1|.|TRBJ1-1|.
CSVWQGTEAFF
TGCAGCGTCTGGCAGGGAACTGAAGCTTTCTTT
>TRBV6-1|.|TRBJ1-6|.
CASVGPDNSPLHF
TGTGCCAGCGTCGGGCCCGATAATTCACCCCTCCACTTT
>TRBV19|.|TRBJ1-1|TRBD1
CASKGRTGGKGTEAFF
TGTGCCAGCAAGGGTCGGACAGGGGGCAAGGGCACTGAAGCTTTCTTT
>TRBV27|.|TRBJ2-2|.
CASRALTTGELFF
TGTGCCAGCAGGGCCCTGACCACCGGGGAGCTGTTTTTT
>TRBV19|.|TRBJ2-4|.
CASSPMKTQANIQYF
TGTGCCAGTAGCCCGATGAAGACGCAAGCAAACATTCAGTACTTC
>TRBV5-5|.|TRBJ1-3|.
CASSLMKSGNTIYF
TGTGCCAGCAGCTTGATGAAATCTGGAAACACCATATATTTT
>TRBV5-1|once|TRBJ2-1|TRBD1
CASSSGQAGEQFF
TGCGCCAGCAGCTCGGGACAGGCCGGCGAGCAGTTCTTC
>TRBV5-6|.|TRBJ1-1|.
CASSRFDARGRAFF
TGTGCCAGCAGCCGCTTTGATGCCAGGGGTAGGGCTTTCTTT
>TRBV18|.|TRBJ2-1|.
CASSPLDEQFF
TGTGCCAGCTCACCATTGGATGAGCAGTTCTTC
>TRBV29-1|.|TRBJ2-7|.
CSVLVQGSEQYF
TGCAGCGTCCTGGTCCAGGGCTCCGAGCAGTACTTC
>TRBV7-2|.|TRBJ1-1|TRBD1
CASSLDRDAEAFF
TGTGCCAGCAGCTTGGACAGGGACGCTGAAGCTTTCTTT
>TRBV7-2|.|TRBJ2-5|TRBD2
CASSPGTRPQETQYF
TGTGCCAGCAGCCCCGGGACTAGACCCCAAGAGACCCAGTACTTC
>TRBV6-5|.|TRBJ2-1|TRBD2
CASSLSGRVYNEQFF
TGTGCCAGCAGCCTTAGCGGGAGGGTATACAATGAGCAGTTCTTC
>TRBV28|.|TRBJ2-7|.
CASSLSGAVSYEQYF
TGTGCCAGCAGTTTATCCGGGGCCGTCTCCTACGAGCAGTACTTC
>TRBV5-1|.|TRBJ1-2|.
CASSLENYGYTF
TGCGCCAGCAGCTTGGAAAACTATGGCTACACCTTC
>TRBV18|.|TRBJ1-2|.
CASSPPFPGTGDYGYTF
TGTGCCAGCTCACCACCGTTTCCCGGGACCGGCGACTATGGCTACACCTTC
>TRBV10-3|.|TRBJ1-1|TRBD1
CAISDPGQGGTEAFF
TGTGCCATCAGTGACCCGGGACAGGGAGGCACTGAAGCTTTCTTT
>TRBV15|.|TRBJ2-7|.
CATSSPPSYEQYF
TGTGCCACCAGCAGCCCCCCCTCCTACGAGCAGTACTTC
>TRBV29-1|.|TRBJ1-3|.
CSVEDGGKTGNTIYF
TGCAGCGTTGAAGATGGGGGGAAAACTGGAAACACCATATATTTT
>TRBV11-2|.|TRBJ2-1|.
CASSLAEGGEQFF
TGTGCCAGCAGCTTGGCCGAGGGGGGTGAGCAGTTCTTC
>TRBV7-2|once|TRBJ2-1|.
CASSYAGLQQFF
TGTGCCAGCAGCTACGCGGGACTCCAGCAGTTCTTC
>TRBV23-1|once|TRBJ2-2|.
CASSQSARANTGELFF
TGCGCCAGCAGTCAATCCGCTAGAGCGAACACCGGGGAGCTGTTTTTT
>TRBV5-5|.|TRBJ1-1|.
CASSLWGRTTEAFF
TGTGCCAGCAGCTTGTGGGGCAGGACCACTGAAGCTTTCTTT
>TRBV4-1|.|TRBJ2-1|TRBD2
CASSQDPYRRASGEQFF
TGCGCCAGCAGCCAAGATCCCTACCGGCGAGCTAGCGGTGAGCAGTTCTTC
>TRBV5-1|.|TRBJ2-3|.
CASSSGELADTQYF
TGCGCCAGCAGTTCGGGAGAACTAGCAGATACGCAGTATTTT
>TRBV4-1|.|TRBJ1-2|TRBD1
CASSQGLGTGGLNYGYTF
TGCGCCAGCAGCCAGGGCCTTGGGACAGGGGGTTTGAACTATGGCTACACCTTC